This is a list of T cell receptor beta chains from one sample in a study of PD-1 blockade in classical Hodgkin lymphoma. TCRdb's table, derived via immunoSEQ multiplex PCR, lists solely in-frame clones and lacks some. The sample records some 90,000 clones, about nine tenths being singletons. This specimen was peripheral blood mononuclear cells (PBMCs), taken before the second cycle of nivolumab. Every receptor here comes from a human donor with classical Hodgkin lymphoma. Both conserved end residues are part of each CDR3. Fields, in order: J gene, V gene, clone size, D gene, CDR3 protein, CDR3 DNA. D genes are given only for firm matches. Expanded clones are given a class, and other clones once, few, many or no size at all.

TRBJ2-1	TRBV7-9	NA	NA	CASSLWLKSDGALYNEQFF	TGTGCCAGCAGCTTATGGCTGAAAAGCGACGGGGCCTTATACAATGAGCAGTTCTTC
TRBJ1-1	TRBV7-9	NA	NA	CASSSIRNTEAFF	TGTGCCAGCAGCTCTATAAGGAACACTGAAGCTTTCTTT
TRBJ1-1	TRBV7-3	once	TRBD1	CASSPDGQGNTEAFF	TGTGCCAGCAGCCCAGACGGACAGGGAAACACTGAAGCTTTCTTT
TRBJ2-1	TRBV10-1	NA	TRBD2	CASSGTSYNEQFF	TGCGCCAGCAGTGGGACTAGTTACAATGAGCAGTTCTTC
TRBJ1-1	TRBV9	NA	NA	CASGRSYGEAFF	TGTGCCAGCGGACGGTCGTACGGTGAAGCTTTCTTT
TRBJ1-2	TRBV28	NA	NA	CASSTGQNGYTF	TGTGCCAGCAGTACCGGACAGAATGGCTACACCTTC
TRBJ1-5	TRBV2	NA	NA	CASSEALSRLVQPQHF	TGTGCCAGCAGTGAAGCCTTAAGTAGGTTGGTGCAGCCCCAGCATTTT
TRBJ1-2	TRBV30	NA	NA	CAWSVLGKDYGYTF	TGTGCCTGGAGTGTACTAGGGAAAGACTATGGCTACACCTTC
TRBJ1-2	TRBV10-3	NA	TRBD1	CAISRDRGIDGYTF	TGTGCCATCAGCCGGGACAGGGGGATAGATGGCTACACCTTC
TRBJ1-2	TRBV19	NA	NA	CASSIGRGMGYTF	TGTGCCAGTAGTATAGGACGCGGGATGGGCTACACCTTC
TRBJ2-3	TRBV7-9	NA	NA	CASSLGGNSDTQYF	TGTGCCAGCAGCTTAGGCGGGAACTCAGATACGCAGTATTTT
TRBJ2-7	TRBV6-5	NA	NA	CASGRVEAYEQYF	TGTGCCAGCGGCAGGGTTGAGGCCTACGAGCAGTACTTC
TRBJ2-5	TRBV19	NA	NA	CASSARRPPGETQYF	TGTGCCAGTAGTGCAAGGCGCCCCCCAGGAGAGACCCAGTACTTC
TRBJ2-5	TRBV5-6	once	NA	CASSLVEAQETQYF	TGTGCCAGCAGCTTGGTGGAGGCCCAAGAGACCCAGTACTTC
TRBJ2-2	TRBV5-8	NA	TRBD1	CASSLAGTGGPSGTGELFF	TGTGCCAGCAGCTTAGCCGGGACAGGGGGTCCTAGCGGCACCGGGGAGCTGTTTTTT
TRBJ2-7	TRBV5-1	NA	TRBD1	CASSGTGVPYEQYF	TGCGCCAGCAGCGGGACAGGGGTGCCCTACGAGCAGTACTTC
TRBJ2-1	TRBV5-1	NA	NA	CASSFSQGAYNEQFF	TGCGCCAGCAGCTTTTCCCAAGGCGCCTACAATGAGCAGTTCTTC
TRBJ1-2	TRBV5-4	once	NA	CASSLDFRTKYGYTF	TGTGCCAGCAGCTTGGATTTCAGGACGAAATATGGCTACACCTTC
TRBJ2-7	TRBV4-1	few	NA	CASSQNYEQYF	TGCGCCAGCAGCCAAAACTACGAGCAGTACTTC
TRBJ2-7	TRBV28	once	NA	CASRSGIQYEQYF	TGTGCCAGTAGATCCGGGATTCAGTACGAGCAGTACTTC
TRBJ1-1	TRBV7-2	few	NA	CASSRPKNRVNTEAFF	TGTGCCAGCAGCCGACCCAAGAACCGAGTGAACACTGAAGCTTTCTTT
TRBJ2-7	TRBV11-2	NA	NA	CASSKHGVPNSYEQYF	TGTGCCAGCAGCAAACACGGGGTACCGAACTCCTACGAGCAGTACTTC
TRBJ2-7	TRBV6-5	NA	NA	CASSYSKRYATYEQYF	TGTGCCAGCAGTTACTCGAAAAGGTACGCTACCTACGAGCAGTACTTC
TRBJ2-5	TRBV5-1	NA	NA	CASSLATGGETQYF	TGCGCCAGCAGCTTGGCTACCGGGGGAGAGACCCAGTACTTC
TRBJ2-1	TRBV4-1	NA	NA	CASSQDSSISYNEQFF	TGCGCCAGCAGCCAAGATTCGTCTATCTCCTACAATGAGCAGTTCTTC
TRBJ2-4	TRBV28	NA	NA	CASSDRQRKNIQYF	TGTGCCAGCAGCGACCGACAGAGGAAAAACATTCAGTACTTC
TRBJ2-7	TRBV21-1	NA	NA	CASSKGGGSSYEQYF	TGTGCCAGCAGCAAAGGGGGGGGTAGCTCCTACGAGCAGTACTTC
TRBJ2-6	TRBV4-1	NA	NA	CASSQDPGISGANVLTF	TGCGCCAGCAGCCAAGACCCCGGGATATCTGGGGCCAACGTCCTGACTTTC
TRBJ2-3	TRBV7-6	NA	TRBD2	CASSRIAGAGDTQYF	TGTGCCAGCAGCAGAATAGCGGGAGCGGGGGATACGCAGTATTTT
TRBJ2-3	TRBV29-1	NA	NA	CSGGAPYTDTQYF	TGCAGCGGAGGAGCTCCGTACACAGATACGCAGTATTTT
TRBJ2-3	TRBV5-8	NA	TRBD2	CASSSETSGSVDTQYF	TGTGCCAGCAGCTCCGAGACTAGCGGGAGTGTGGATACGCAGTATTTT
TRBJ1-6	TRBV7-9	NA	NA	CASSPLLWVNSPLHF	TGTGCCAGCAGCCCCCTCCTATGGGTTAATTCACCCCTCCACTTT
TRBJ2-7	TRBV28	NA	TRBD2	CASSEPGLEVSQQYF	TGTGCCAGCAGTGAACCGGGACTAGAGGTGTCCCAGCAGTACTTC
TRBJ2-1	TRBV7-9	NA	NA	CASSPSQGRYEQFF	TGTGCCAGCAGCCCCAGCCAGGGGCGCTATGAGCAGTTCTTC
TRBJ1-1	TRBV19	NA	NA	CATSKTGEAFF	TGTGCCACGTCAAAGACGGGTGAAGCTTTCTTT
TRBJ1-5	TRBV27	NA	NA	CASSFRSGWPQHF	TGTGCCAGCAGTTTTAGGTCAGGGTGGCCCCAGCATTTT
TRBJ2-3	TRBV4-1	NA	NA	CASSQEPSGGMVADTQYF	TGCGCCAGCAGCCAAGAACCGTCAGGTGGGATGGTCGCAGATACGCAGTATTTT
TRBJ1-2	TRBV9	NA	NA	CASSVIPRGRHSNYGYTF	TGTGCCAGCAGCGTAATCCCCAGAGGCCGACATTCTAACTATGGCTACACCTTC
TRBJ2-5	TRBV5-1	NA	NA	CASSWIQSHSEETQYF	TGCGCCAGCAGCTGGATACAATCGCACAGCGAAGAGACCCAGTACTTC
TRBJ2-5	TRBV30	NA	TRBD2	CAWNPGLAFRETQYF	TGTGCCTGGAACCCGGGACTAGCGTTTAGAGAGACCCAGTACTTC
TRBJ1-1	TRBV18	NA	NA	CASSPGPGENTEAFF	TGTGCCAGCTCACCAGGGCCGGGGGAGAACACTGAAGCTTTCTTT
TRBJ1-2	TRBV5-1	NA	TRBD1	CASANPGTDYGYTF	TGCGCCAGCGCCAACCCCGGGACAGATTATGGCTACACCTTC
TRBJ2-3	TRBV5-4	NA	NA	CASSPGSDTQYF	TGTGCCAGCAGCCCTGGGAGCGATACGCAGTATTTT
TRBJ1-3	TRBV18	NA	NA	CASSPPLGQNSGNTIYF	TGTGCCAGCTCACCACCGCTTGGACAGAACTCTGGAAACACCATATATTTT
TRBJ2-5	TRBV19	NA	TRBD2	CASSMVAGETQYF	TGTGCCAGTAGTATGGTAGCGGGAGAGACCCAGTACTTC
TRBJ2-7	TRBV2	NA	TRBD1	CASRAGTGNYEQYF	TGTGCCAGCAGGGCCGGGACAGGGAACTACGAGCAGTACTTC
TRBJ2-7	TRBV28	NA	NA	CASLTPLASYEQYF	TGTGCCAGCCTAACCCCGCTGGCTTCCTACGAGCAGTACTTC
TRBJ1-1	TRBV28	NA	TRBD1	CASSWGGTGSHTEAFF	TGTGCCAGCAGTTGGGGTGGGACAGGGAGCCACACTGAAGCTTTCTTT